What follows is one T cell receptor (beta chain) and its context. What it binds is not known. The sample originates from a study of T cell repertoires in cytomegalovirus infection. The overall study: Public TCR beta signatures indicated both CMV infection and matching HLA type.

Findings and limits, study-wide: The cumulative frequency of public TCR beta families distinguished individuals who carried CMV together with the relevant HLA.

A single record per CDR3 protein comes from TCRdb applying MiXCR to the reads. The profile shows about 490,000 distinct CDR3 sequences, roughly 29% of them singletons. The receptor comes from a human donor in good health (CMV status not recorded). Some clones in this sample may be carry-over from other donors' samples. Sequenced material: PBMCs.

The CDR3 loop reads CASSLFVAADSTDTQYF. The DNA for the CDR3 is TGTGCCAGCAGTTTATTTGTAGCGGCAGATAGCACAGATACGCAGTATTTT. This chain joins TRBV27 and TRBJ2-3, with D maybe TRBD2 (6 bases). The CDR3 loop spans 17 amino acids. Trimming cost V 1 base and J 0 bases, with 14 bases left between them. Germline V gives CDR1 MNHEY, CDR2 SMNVEV (reference sequence).